This T cell receptor beta chain derives from a study of shared clonotypes between healthy human individuals. The naive CD8 subset, CD45RO-negative cells positively selected for CCR7, excluded terminally differentiated effector memory CD45RA+ cells. The donors were all Caucasian adults (living in Nashville, Tennessee). The method was immunoSEQ multiplex PCR; TCRdb's version includes in-frame clones alone and lacks a portion of them. Of about 2 million clones listed, approximately 94% are singletons. Germline CDR1 and CDR2: MGHRA and YSYEKL. The CDR3 extends over 15 amino acids. The V end was cut by 1 base, the J end by 3 bases, with 12 bases between.

This TCR came from a man aged 18 to 29 in good health. The V gene is TRBV4-1, the J gene TRBJ1-1; no clear D gene. What was sequenced was naive CD8+ T cells sorted from blood. Here the CDR3 DNA reads TGCGCCAGCAGCCAAGTTTCGGGGAGGGACACTGAAGCTTTCTTT. Its protein product is CASSQVSGRDTEAFF.